Presented here are 19 T cell receptor beta chains from one specimen sequenced in a study of response to subunit inactivated influenza vaccine. TCRdb re-called the RT-PCR reads through MiXCR, storing one row per CDR3 protein. The table lists 500,000 to 600,000 distinct CDR3 sequences, 7.6% of them singletons, with over 10% in the top ten. The specimen comprised PBMCs from blood, sampled roughly 24 months after vaccination. These receptor sequences come from a man between 50 and 75 years old who received an inactivated influenza vaccine.

The gene calls are TRBV7-2 and TRBJ1-2, with 9 nucleotides matching TRBD1. The CDR3 loop spans 14 amino acids. The V gene's germline CDR1 is SGHTA and CDR2 FQGNSA. Trimming took 5 bases from V and 7 from J; bases not matched to a gene: 8. The CDR3 coding sequence is TGTGCCAGCAGCCCAACAGGGGGCGCAGGTGGCTACACCTTC. Its translation is CASSPTGGAGGYTF.

The chain has TRBV28 and TRBJ1-1; D perhaps matches TRBD1 (6 bases). This CDR3 is built from 14 residues. The germline V and J ends were trimmed by 6 bases and 0 bases, with 11 bases remaining between them. Per the germline V gene, CDR1 is MDHEN and CDR2 is SYDVKM. Here the CDR3 reads CASRLQGLNTEAFF. For the CDR3, the DNA is TGTGCCAGCAGGTTGCAGGGGCTGAACACTGAAGCTTTCTTT.

The genes are TRBV12-3 or TRBV12-4 and TRBJ2-6; D is ambiguous. V was pared by 3 bases and J by 0 bases, with 9 bases between. The CDR3 spans 16 residues. The CDR3 DNA sequence: TGTGCCAGCAGTTTTGGTCTGAACTCTGGGGCCAACGTCCTGACTTTC. Translating gives CASSFGLNSGANVLTF.

This clonotype came up a few times. The genes are TRBV5-1 and TRBJ1-1; TRBD1 is a possible D gene (5 bases). Looked up from germline, CDR1 is SGHRS and CDR2 is YFSETQ. The CDR3 length is 13 residues. Trimming stripped 0 bases from V and 5 bases from J, with 8 bases between. CDR3 protein: CASSLAWGTEAFF. The CDR3 coding sequence is TGCGCCAGCAGCTTGGCCTGGGGGACTGAAGCTTTCTTT.

J is TRBJ2-7 and V is TRBV7-2; a possible D gene is TRBD1 (6 bases). This CDR3 is 14 amino acids long. The V gene's germline CDR1 is SGHTA and CDR2 FQGNSA. The V end was cut by 1 base, the J end by 7 bases, with 14 bases between. The CDR3 loop is CASSLDQGPGEQYF. CDR3 nucleotide sequence: TGTGCCAGCAGCTTAGATCAGGGGCCAGGGGAGCAGTACTTC.

This clonotype was picked up a small number of times. The chain employs TRBV3-1 and TRBJ2-2, with 8 bases identical to TRBD1. Germline V CDR1 and CDR2: LGHDT, YNNKEL (reference sequence). The CDR3 runs to 15 residues. V gave up 4 bases and J gave up 4 bases; unmatched junction bases: 5. In DNA form, the CDR3 reads TGTGCCAGCAGCCGTCGGACAGGGATCACCGGGGAGCTGTTTTTT. This codes for CASSRRTGITGELFF.

The sample holds a few counts of this clonotype. V gene TRBV3-1 combines with J gene TRBJ2-2; D uncertain. The CDR3 totals 14 residues. The germline V and J ends were trimmed by 0 bases and 7 bases, with 9 bases remaining between them. Germline V gives CDR1 LGHDT, CDR2 YNNKEL (reference sequence). For the CDR3, the DNA is TGTGCCAGCAGCCAAGATCTGAGAAACGGGGAGCTGTTTTTT. Translating it yields CASSQDLRNGELFF.

The chain combines TRBV20-1 with TRBJ2-1; D call uncertain. Germline assignment: CDR1 DFQATT and CDR2 SNEGSKA (reference sequence). V was cut by 2 bases and J by 6 bases, with 17 bases left in between. The CDR3 is 15 residues long. Here the CDR3 reads CSARPGHAILNEQFF. CDR3 DNA: TGCAGTGCTAGACCGGGCCACGCAATACTCAATGAGCAGTTCTTC.

This clonotype was seen repeatedly, ten times or more. V is TRBV9 and J is TRBJ1-2; possibly TRBD1 for D (5 bases). CDR3 size: 12 residues. V lost 0 bases and J 8 bases, leaving 8 bases between the germline ends. Germline lookup yields CDR1 SGDLS and CDR2 YYNGEE. This CDR3 reads CASSVGGEGYTF. CDR3 in DNA: TGTGCCAGCAGCGTAGGAGGGGAGGGCTACACCTTC.

This clonotype was observed a few times. The chain employs TRBV20-1 and TRBJ2-7; D is uncertain. CDR3 size: 13 residues. The germline CDR1 and CDR2 sequences are DFQATT and SNEGSKA (reference sequence). V shed 3 bases and J shed 3 bases, with 12 bases lying between them. The CDR3 sequence: CSASRPGIYEQYF. The CDR3 DNA reads as TGCAGTGCTAGTAGACCGGGTATCTACGAGCAGTACTTC.

This clonotype has ten or more counts. CDR3 nucleotides: TGTGCCAGCAGCTTAGGGGTGGGAGTAAGGGAGACCCAGTACTTC. Encoded protein: CASSLGVGVRETQYF. This chain joins TRBV7-7 and TRBJ2-5; D is perhaps TRBD2 (5 bases). Germline CDR1 and CDR2: SSHAT and FNYEAQ (reference sequence). CDR3 length equals 15 residues. Trimming cost V 1 base and J 5 bases, with 14 bases left between them.

This clonotype was counted many times. The V and J genes are TRBV27 and TRBJ1-6; D perhaps matches TRBD1 (6 bases). This CDR3 region has 15 residues. CDR1 MNHEY and CDR2 SMNVEV come from the germline V gene (reference sequence). The V end was cut by 5 bases, the J end by 9 bases, with 17 bases between. The CDR3 protein is CASSLMGGRSSPLHF. The CDR3, as DNA: TGTGCCAGCAGTCTTATGGGGGGGCGTAGTTCACCCCTCCACTTT.

The chain joins TRBV6-1 to TRBJ2-1, with 9 bases aligning to TRBD2. Trimming took 6 bases from V and 5 from J; bases not matched to a gene: 2. Per the germline V gene, CDR1 is MNHNS and CDR2 is SASEGT. The CDR3 is made up of 13 amino acids. As DNA, the CDR3 is TGTGCCAGCAGGCTAGCGGGACACAATGAGCAGTTCTTC. It specifies CASRLAGHNEQFF.

The V call is TRBV20-1, the J call TRBJ1-2; TRBD1 aligns across 12 bases. Per germline, CDR1 DFQATT and CDR2 SNEGSKA (reference sequence). V lost 6 bases to trimming and J lost 7 bases; unmatched junction nucleotides: 9. The CDR3 runs to 14 residues. The CDR3 bases are TGCAGTGCAAATCACCCGGGACAGGGGGCTGGCTACACCTTC. As protein: CSANHPGQGAGYTF.

The rearrangement uses TRBV29-1 and TRBJ2-1; no definite D call. Germline V gene sequence: CDR1 SQVTM, CDR2 ANQGSEA. The germline V and J ends were trimmed by 4 bases and 5 bases, with 6 bases remaining between them. The CDR3 loop spans 11 amino acids. For the CDR3, the DNA is TGCAGCGTTGCTAGAGACAATGAGCAGTTCTTC. Protein product: CSVARDNEQFF.

The chain carries TRBV20-1 and TRBJ2-1; D uncertain. V lost 3 bases and J 8 bases, leaving 5 bases between the germline ends. The CDR3 is made up of 10 amino acids. In germline, CDR1 is DFQATT, CDR2 SNEGSKA (reference sequence). DNA for the CDR3: TGCAGTGCTAGGGCCCATGAGCAGTTCTTC. It encodes CSARAHEQFF.

The CDR3 region has the DNA TGTGCCAGCAGCCCCCACCCCCCTGGAAACACCATATATTTT. Its protein product is CASSPHPPGNTIYF. The chain recombines TRBV4-2 with TRBJ1-3; no definite D call. V lost 4 bases and J 2 bases, leaving 9 bases between the germline ends. This CDR3 comprises 14 residues. The germline CDR1 and CDR2 sequences are LGHNA and YNFKEQ.

The chain carries TRBV15 and TRBJ2-7; D is unclear. The germline V and J ends were trimmed by 1 base and 4 bases, with 11 bases remaining between them. The CDR3 covers 14 residues. CDR1 LNHNV and CDR2 YYDKDF come from the germline V gene (reference sequence). The CDR3 DNA reads TGTGCCACCAGCAGAGCTGGGGATGATTACGAGCAGTACTTC. Translation: CATSRAGDDYEQYF. The whole variable domain, filled in from reference TRBV15 and TRBJ2-7, reads DAMVIQNPRYQVTQFGKPVTLSCSQTLNHNVMYWYQQKSSQAPKLLFHYYDKDFNNEADTPDNFQSRRPNTSFCFLDIRSPGLGDTAMYLCATSRAGDDYEQYFGPGTRLTVT.

This clonotype came up many times. The gene calls are TRBV5-1 and TRBJ2-7; D is perhaps TRBD1 (5 bases). Trimming shortened V by 3 bases and J by 2 bases, and 15 bases separated the two germline ends. The CDR3 totals 15 residues. The germline CDR1 and CDR2 sequences are SGHRS and YFSETQ. This chain's CDR3 is CASSWGPSRTYEQYF. For the CDR3, the DNA is TGCGCCAGCAGCTGGGGCCCCTCGAGGACCTACGAGCAGTACTTC.